Below, 11 T cell receptor beta chains from the same sample are listed, as sequenced in a study of Tregs in tolerant kidney transplant recipients. Sequencing was performed with immunoSEQ multiplex PCR; in TCRdb, only in-frame clones are kept and a portion is missing. The repertoire consists of about 240,000 clones, with about 80% occurring once and the leading ten covering around 0.68%. The sample consisted of CD4+ T cells from blood. The receptor source for this set is a human donor in good health.

This clone appeared a single time. The chain employs TRBV11-2 and TRBJ1-1; a possible D gene is TRBD1 (5 bases). CDR1 and CDR2 from the germline V gene are SGHAT and FQNNGV. The V gene lost 8 bases and the J gene lost 0 bases, with 13 bases spanning the gap. The CDR3 has 14 residues. As DNA, the CDR3 is TGTGCCAGCTCTAAGGGGAGGATGAACACTGAAGCTTTCTTT. Residues: CASSKGRMNTEAFF. Combining the CDR3 with reference TRBV11-2 and TRBJ1-1 gives the whole variable domain EAGVAQSPRYKIIEKRQSVAFWCNPISGHATLYWYQQILGQGPKLLIQFQNNGVVDDSQLPKDRFSAERLKGVDSTLKIQPAKLEDSAVYLCASSKGRMNTEAFFGQGTRLTVV.

For this clone: In the same sample, other DNA sequences code for this CDR3. The chain is built from TRBV5-1 and TRBJ1-1; D is undetermined. The V end lost 0 bases, the J end lost 2 bases, and 5 bases lay between the germline ends. CDR3 size: 13 residues. Germline loops: CDR1 SGHRS, CDR2 YFSETQ. This CDR3 reads CASSLGVNTEAFF. As DNA, the CDR3 is TGCGCCAGCAGCTTGGGGGTTAACACTGAAGCTTTCTTT.

This clone appeared a single time. The chain links TRBV5-1 to TRBJ1-4; no firm D call. V gave up 4 bases and J gave up 2 bases, with 12 bases separating them. The CDR3 runs 15 residues. The germline V gene has CDR1 SGHRS and CDR2 YFSETQ. As DNA, the CDR3 is TGCGCCAGCAGCCCCGGGAGGCCTACTAATGAAAAACTGTTTTTT. Its translation: CASSPGRPTNEKLFF.

The chain recombines TRBV6-1 with TRBJ2-7; 8 positions match TRBD1. The trim removed 3 bases at V and 2 bases at J, leaving 6 bases unmatched. This CDR3 is built from 15 residues. The germline V gene encodes CDR1 MNHNS and CDR2 SASEGT. The CDR3 region is CASSDSGGSTYEQYF. DNA for the CDR3: TGTGCCAGCAGTGATTCAGGGGGCTCTACCTACGAGCAGTACTTC.

The V call is TRBV2, the J call TRBJ2-1; TRBD1 aligns across 8 bases. V was pared by 5 bases and J by 4 bases, with 10 bases of the junction left unmatched. The germline gives CDR1 SNHLY, CDR2 FYNNEI. The CDR3 loop spans 16 amino acids. CDR3 sequence reads: CASSPFRQGTYNEQFF. The CDR3 DNA follows: TGTGCCAGCAGTCCTTTTCGACAGGGGACGTACAATGAGCAGTTCTTC.

This clone showed up just a few times. The chain combines TRBV2 with TRBJ1-2, with TRBD1 matching 10 bases. The CDR3 spans 15 residues. Germline trimming cut 7 bases from V and 0 bases from J; bases unmatched to any gene: 5. Germline lookup yields CDR1 SNHLY and CDR2 FYNNEI. In DNA, the CDR3 is TGTGCCAGCACCGGGACAGGGGCCACTAACTATGGCTACACCTTC. Translation gives CASTGTGATNYGYTF.

The rearrangement joins TRBV6-1 to TRBJ1-1; 8 bases map to TRBD1. The length of the CDR3 is 14 residues. Per germline, CDR1 MNHNS and CDR2 SASEGT. With V trimmed by 5 bases and J by 4 bases, 6 bases remained unmatched. The CDR3 reads CASSPETGVTEAFF. CDR3 coding DNA: TGTGCCAGCAGTCCGGAGACAGGGGTCACTGAAGCTTTCTTT.

This chain uses TRBV5-1 with TRBJ1-6, with D maybe TRBD1 (5 bases). V lost 0 bases and J lost 2, with 12 bases in between. CDR1 and CDR2 (germline): SGHRS, YFSETQ. The CDR3 consists of 17 residues. The CDR3 bases are TGCGCCAGCAGCTTGGTACGGGGCGAACCCTATAATTCACCCCTCCACTTT. This encodes CASSLVRGEPYNSPLHF.

The V gene is TRBV19, the J gene TRBJ1-5; D perhaps matches TRBD1 (5 bases). CDR3 length: 13 amino acids. The V gene's germline CDR1 is LNHDA and CDR2 SQIVND (reference sequence). Trimming cost V 6 bases and J 1 base, with 7 bases left between them. CDR3 coding DNA: TGTGCCAGTAGCAGGGTCAGCAATCAGCCCCAGCATTTT. It encodes CASSRVSNQPQHF.

V usage is TRBV7-9 and J usage is TRBJ1-5; possibly TRBD1 for D (5 bases). Germline CDR1 and CDR2: SEHNR and FQNEAQ (reference sequence). CDR3 length: 15 residues. V dropped 5 bases and J dropped 4 bases, with 15 bases sitting between them. The CDR3 spells CASSPGDGQNQPQHF. The DNA of the CDR3 is TGTGCCAGCAGCCCCGGGGACGGACAAAATCAGCCCCAGCATTTT.

The chain has TRBV10-3 and TRBJ1-2, with 9 bases that match TRBD1. Trimming at V came to 6 bases and at J to 5 bases, leaving 7 bases not matched to a gene. The CDR3 runs to 14 residues. Germline assignment: CDR1 ENHRY and CDR2 SYGVKD. The CDR3 nucleotides are TGTGCCATCAGCCGCCGGACAGGGGAATATGGCTACACCTTC. It specifies CAISRRTGEYGYTF.